Listed below are T cell receptor beta chains from one sample, sequenced in a study of blood T cell repertoires in COVID-19. Profiling relied on immunoSEQ multiplex PCR, and the TCRdb table lists in-frame clones only, not all of them. The top ten hold over 1% of the sample, which has just under 45,000 clones, around nine tenths seen once. Sequenced material: peripheral blood. The source is a woman between 35 and 50 years old with acute or convalescent COVID-19. The CDR3 runs from the conserved cysteine through the conserved F or W. Each record gives: V gene, CDR3 length, CDR3 protein.

TRBV19 18 CASSTRTSGKVDTGELFF
TRBV19 15 CASSTIAGEGNEQFF
TRBV10-3 15 CAISDTTTANYGYTF
TRBV11-2 12 CASSQEGSGYTF
TRBV5-1 20 CASSLGASRTVSFANYGYTF
TRBV28 15 CASSSHRGTDEKLFF
TRBV7-9 15 CASRNRDSGPYEQYF
TRBV2 19 CASRSPSTLARVGTGELFF
TRBV5-1 15 CASSLAQAGFAEAFF
TRBV15 13 CATSRVMSPEAFF
TRBV29-1 14 CSVGSSSSYNEQFF
TRBV5-1 15 CASSLVEGGLYGYTF
TRBV6-5 16 CASSYSPPGPTYEQYF
TRBV27 15 CASSTRGSQNTEAFF
TRBV7-8 12 CASSPPTGIAYF
TRBV6-1 14 CASSEALRNTEAFF
TRBV19 15 CASSLPGTAYNEQFF
TRBV3-1/TRBV3-2 16 CASSTRGPRGPGELFF
TRBV7-9 15 CASSFSSLGYNEQFF
TRBV11-2 16 CASSLGVLAEKDTQYF
TRBV4-2 13 CASSQDEGQPQHF